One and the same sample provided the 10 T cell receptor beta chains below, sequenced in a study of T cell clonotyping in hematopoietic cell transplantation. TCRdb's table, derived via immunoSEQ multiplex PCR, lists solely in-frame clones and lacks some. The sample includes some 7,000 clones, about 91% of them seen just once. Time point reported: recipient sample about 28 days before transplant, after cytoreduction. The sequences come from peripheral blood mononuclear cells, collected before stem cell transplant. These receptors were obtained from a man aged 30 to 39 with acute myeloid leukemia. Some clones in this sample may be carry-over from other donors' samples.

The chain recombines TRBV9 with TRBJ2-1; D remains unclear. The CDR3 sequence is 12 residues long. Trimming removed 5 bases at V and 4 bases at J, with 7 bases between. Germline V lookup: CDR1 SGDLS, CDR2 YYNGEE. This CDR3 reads CASRSDYNEQFF. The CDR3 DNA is TGTGCCAGCAGATCAGATTACAATGAGCAGTTCTTC. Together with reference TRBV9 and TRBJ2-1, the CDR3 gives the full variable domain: DSGVTQTPKHLITATGQRVTLRCSPRSGDLSVYWYQQSLDQGLQFLIQYYNGEERAKGNILERFSAQQFPDLHSELNLSSLELGDSALYFCASRSDYNEQFFGPGTRLTVL.

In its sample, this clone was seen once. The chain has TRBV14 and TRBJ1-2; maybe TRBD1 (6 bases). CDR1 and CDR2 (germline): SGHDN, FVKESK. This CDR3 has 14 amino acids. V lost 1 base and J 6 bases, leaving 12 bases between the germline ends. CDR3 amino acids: CASSQVAGADGYTF. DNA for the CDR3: TGTGCCAGCAGCCAAGTTGCAGGGGCGGATGGCTACACCTTC.

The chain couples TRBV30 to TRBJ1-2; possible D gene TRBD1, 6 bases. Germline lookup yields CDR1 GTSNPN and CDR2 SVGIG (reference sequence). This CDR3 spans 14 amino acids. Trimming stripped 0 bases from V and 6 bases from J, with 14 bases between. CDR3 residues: CAWSVWGPGNGYTF. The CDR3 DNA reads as TGTGCCTGGAGTGTTTGGGGGCCAGGGAATGGCTACACCTTC.

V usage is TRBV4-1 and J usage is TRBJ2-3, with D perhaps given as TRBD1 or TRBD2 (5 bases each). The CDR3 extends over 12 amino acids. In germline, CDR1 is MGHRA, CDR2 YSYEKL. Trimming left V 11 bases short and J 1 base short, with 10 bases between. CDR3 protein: CAGEGRTDTQYF. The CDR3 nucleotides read TGCGCCGGAGAGGGGCGCACAGATACGCAGTATTTT.

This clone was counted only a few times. This CDR3 reads CASSTRDVGNYEQYF. CDR3 in DNA: TGTGCCAGCAGCACCCGGGACGTAGGAAACTACGAGCAGTACTTC. The gene calls are TRBV7-9 and TRBJ2-7, with D perhaps being TRBD1 or TRBD2 (5 bases each). The CDR3 is 15 residues long. Germline CDR1 reads SEHNR; CDR2 reads FQNEAQ (reference sequence). The V and J ends lost 5 bases and 3 bases respectively, with 17 bases between them.

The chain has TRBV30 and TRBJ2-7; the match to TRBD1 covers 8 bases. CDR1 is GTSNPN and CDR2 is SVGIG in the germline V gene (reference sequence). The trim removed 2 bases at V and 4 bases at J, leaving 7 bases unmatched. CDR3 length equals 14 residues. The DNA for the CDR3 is TGTGCCTGGAGTAGTCCCGGGACAGGTTACGAGCAGTACTTC. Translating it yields CAWSSPGTGYEQYF.

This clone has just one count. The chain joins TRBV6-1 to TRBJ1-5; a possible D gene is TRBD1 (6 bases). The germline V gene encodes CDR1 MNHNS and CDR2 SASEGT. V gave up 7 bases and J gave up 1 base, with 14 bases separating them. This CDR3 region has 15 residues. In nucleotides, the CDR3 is TGTGCCAGCACGGGGGGGGGCCGAAGCAATCAGCCCCAGCATTTT. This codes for CASTGGGRSNQPQHF.

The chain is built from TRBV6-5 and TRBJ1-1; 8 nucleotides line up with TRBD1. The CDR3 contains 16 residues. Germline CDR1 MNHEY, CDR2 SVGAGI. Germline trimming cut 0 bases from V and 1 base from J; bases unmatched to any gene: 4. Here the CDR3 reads CASSYSRTGPNTEAFF. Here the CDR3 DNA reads TGTGCCAGCAGTTACTCCAGGACAGGGCCGAACACTGAAGCTTTCTTT.

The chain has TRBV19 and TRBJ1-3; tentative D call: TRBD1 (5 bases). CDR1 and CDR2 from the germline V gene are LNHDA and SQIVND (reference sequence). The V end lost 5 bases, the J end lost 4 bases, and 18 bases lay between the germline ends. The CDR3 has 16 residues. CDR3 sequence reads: CASSPLTGTQGNTIYF. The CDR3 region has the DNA TGTGCCAGTAGTCCCCTTACGGGGACCCAAGGAAACACCATATATTTT. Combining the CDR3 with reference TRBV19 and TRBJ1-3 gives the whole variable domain DGGITQSPKYLFRKEGQNVTLSCEQNLNHDAMYWYRQDPGQGLRLIYYSQIVNDFQKGDIAEGYSVSREKKESFPLTVTSAQKNPTAFYLCASSPLTGTQGNTIYFGEGSWLTVV.

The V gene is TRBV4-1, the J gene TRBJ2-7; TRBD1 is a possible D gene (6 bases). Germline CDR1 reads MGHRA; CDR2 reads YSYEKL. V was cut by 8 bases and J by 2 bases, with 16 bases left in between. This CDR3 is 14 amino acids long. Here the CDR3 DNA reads TGCGCCAGCCGGCGGGTGGCAGGGGCCTACGAGCAGTACTTC. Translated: CASRRVAGAYEQYF.